The 26 T cell receptor beta chains presented below share a single source sample, sequenced in a study of OX40 agonist ivuxolimab in advanced cancers. Data came from immunoSEQ multiplex PCR; TCRdb stores just in-frame clones and leaves some out. The sample has 65,000 or so clones; roughly 80% are singletons. The material sequenced was CD4+ or CD8+ T cells sorted from blood, taken in a trial of the OX40 agonist ivuxolimab. These TCRs come from an adult with an advanced solid tumor such as melanoma, head and neck, liver or kidney cancer.

The rearrangement uses TRBV5-4 and TRBJ2-1, with no clear D. This CDR3 contains 15 residues. CDR1 is SGHNT, CDR2 YYREEE, per germline (reference sequence). V lost 4 bases, J lost 2 bases, and 13 bases lay in between. This CDR3 reads CASSKDSNPYNEQFF. The CDR3 DNA sequence: TGTGCCAGCAGCAAAGACTCTAACCCCTACAATGAGCAGTTCTTC. The full variable domain, in which reference TRBV5-4 and TRBJ2-1 provide the parts outside the CDR3, is ETGVTQSPTHLIKTRGQQVTLRCSSQSGHNTVSWYQQALGQGPQFIFQYYREEENGRGNFPPRFSGLQFPNYSSELNVNALELDDSALYLCASSKDSNPYNEQFFGPGTRLTVL.

The J gene is TRBJ1-6, the V gene TRBV6-1, with D possibly being TRBD1 (5 bases). Germline lookup yields CDR1 MNHNS and CDR2 SASEGT. V was clipped by 4 bases and J by 9 bases, with 13 bases between them. CDR3 size: 14 residues. CDR3 sequence: CASSGREEGSPLHF. The CDR3 DNA reads TGTGCCAGCAGTGGCAGGGAAGAGGGTTCACCCCTCCACTTT.

This clone has a single count. This rearrangement joins TRBV6-5 to TRBJ2-1; 11 bases align to TRBD2. Losses at the gene ends were 4 bases for V and 5 bases for J; bases not matched to a gene: 4. CDR1 and CDR2 (germline): MNHEY, SVGAGI. The CDR3 is 15 amino acids. The CDR3: CASSSGTSGNNEQFF. The CDR3 DNA reads as TGTGCCAGCAGTTCCGGGACTAGCGGAAACAATGAGCAGTTCTTC.

This chain uses TRBV19 with TRBJ2-7; TRBD1 matches 9 bases. The CDR3 has 14 amino acids. With 5 bases clipped from V and 3 bases from J, the junction kept 5 bases outside the gene matches. From germline, CDR1 is LNHDA and CDR2 SQIVND (reference sequence). The CDR3 loop is CASSLTGGIYEQYF. CDR3 coding DNA: TGTGCCAGTAGTTTGACAGGGGGTATCTACGAGCAGTACTTC. Complete variable domain (other parts from reference TRBV19 and TRBJ2-7): DGGITQSPKYLFRKEGQNVTLSCEQNLNHDAMYWYRQDPGQGLRLIYYSQIVNDFQKGDIAEGYSVSREKKESFPLTVTSAQKNPTAFYLCASSLTGGIYEQYFGPGTRLTVT.

V usage is TRBV10-2 and J usage is TRBJ2-2; D gene unclear. Per the germline V gene, CDR1 is WSHSY and CDR2 is SAAADI. CDR3 size: 14 residues. Trimming cost V 5 bases and J 1 base, with 8 bases left between them. For the CDR3, the DNA is TGCGCCAGCAGTCCTGACCAGAACACCGGGGAGCTGTTTTTT. It yields the protein CASSPDQNTGELFF.

This rearrangement joins TRBV7-9 to TRBJ1-6; no clear D gene. The germline CDR1 and CDR2 sequences are SEHNR and FQNEAQ (reference sequence). CDR3 length: 15 residues. V was clipped by 1 base and J by 7 bases, with 11 bases between them. In DNA, the CDR3 is TGTGCCAGCAGCTTAGACGACGCCATAAATTCACCCCTCCACTTT. As protein: CASSLDDAINSPLHF.

The V and J genes are TRBV5-4 and TRBJ2-2; D gene ambiguous. The germline CDR1 and CDR2 sequences are SGHNT and YYREEE (reference sequence). The V gene lost 0 bases and the J gene lost 3 bases, with 9 bases spanning the gap. The CDR3 is 15 amino acids. The CDR3 reads CASSLEVPDTGELFF. CDR3 coding DNA: TGTGCCAGCAGCTTGGAGGTGCCGGACACCGGGGAGCTGTTTTTT. The full variable domain, in which reference TRBV5-4 and TRBJ2-2 provide the parts outside the CDR3, is ETGVTQSPTHLIKTRGQQVTLRCSSQSGHNTVSWYQQALGQGPQFIFQYYREEENGRGNFPPRFSGLQFPNYSSELNVNALELDDSALYLCASSLEVPDTGELFFGEGSRLTVL.

This clone was detected once. The V and J genes are TRBV2 and TRBJ2-3; possibly TRBD1 for D (6 bases). Germline CDR1 is SNHLY and CDR2 is FYNNEI. The CDR3 extends over 13 amino acids. The V end lost 7 bases, the J end lost 2 bases, and 10 bases lay between the germline ends. DNA of the CDR3: TGTGCCAGCAAACAGGGCGACACAGATACGCAGTATTTT. As protein: CASKQGDTDTQYF.

The V call is TRBV15, the J call TRBJ2-1; TRBD2 matches at 11 bases. The CDR3 totals 14 residues. The trim removed 0 bases at V and 12 bases at J, leaving 4 bases unmatched. Germline loops: CDR1 LNHNV, CDR2 YYDKDF (reference sequence). CDR3 sequence (DNA): TGTGCCACCAGCAGAGAGACTAGCGGGAAGTGGCAGTTCTTC. Amino acids: CATSRETSGKWQFF.

This chain links TRBV6-5 with TRBJ2-7; TRBD1 matches 7 bases. Germline CDR1 and CDR2: MNHEY and SVGAGI. The ends lost 7 bases at V and 5 bases at J; junction bases unmatched: 14. The CDR3 has 15 amino acids. The CDR3 bases are TGTGCCAGCATCCGACCCGGGACAGATTCCGACGAGCAGTACTTC. Protein sequence: CASIRPGTDSDEQYF.

V is TRBV4-2 and J is TRBJ2-3, with TRBD2 as a possible D gene (5 bases). CDR1 is LGHNA, CDR2 YNFKEQ, per germline. The ends were cut back, 1 base at V and 3 bases at J, with 11 bases in the middle. The CDR3 is 15 residues long. The CDR3 DNA follows: TGTGCCAGCAGCCAAGGGGAGTCCCAAACAGATACGCAGTATTTT. It is translated as CASSQGESQTDTQYF.

This sequence joins TRBV7-2 and TRBJ1-2; maybe TRBD1 (5 bases). CDR1 is SGHTA, CDR2 FQGNSA, per germline. The CDR3 contains 13 residues. V shed 6 bases and J shed 4 bases, with 12 bases lying between them. The CDR3 loop is CASRQDHPYGYTF. DNA for the CDR3: TGTGCCAGCAGACAGGATCACCCCTATGGCTACACCTTC.

The rearrangement joins TRBV11-2 to TRBJ2-7, with a possible D match to TRBD2 (5 bases). CDR3 length: 14 amino acids. V was clipped by 3 bases and J by 3 bases, with 12 bases between them. CDR1 is SGHAT, CDR2 FQNNGV, per germline. The CDR3 loop is CASSFLGLNYEQYF. The CDR3 bases are TGTGCCAGCAGCTTTCTTGGACTGAACTACGAGCAGTACTTC.

This clone was counted once. The chain recombines TRBV1 with TRBJ1-1; whether TRBD1, the table's D call, matches the DNA was not checked. TRBV1 is assigned pseudogene status. The CDR3 is 16 amino acids. The CDR3 spells CTRALDRTFCNTEAFF. The CDR3 DNA reads as TGCACCAGGGCCTTGGACAGAACCTTTTGTAACACTGAAGCTTTCTTT.

This clone was counted only a few times. The V and J genes are TRBV7-6 and TRBJ2-5; the match to TRBD1 covers 10 bases. There are 14 residues in the CDR3. The trim removed 5 bases at V and 3 bases at J, leaving 3 bases unmatched. The germline V gene encodes CDR1 SGHVS and CDR2 FNYEAQ. The CDR3 DNA follows: TGTGCCAGCAGCAGCGGGACAGGGGAAGAGACCCAGTACTTC. This gives the protein CASSSGTGEETQYF.

For this clone: A much more abundant neighbour one base away suggests this may be a read error. The chain combines TRBV7-2 with TRBJ1-2, with D possibly being TRBD1 (6 bases). The CDR3 runs 12 residues. Germline lookup yields CDR1 SGHTA and CDR2 FQGNSA. Trimming removed 4 bases from V and 4 bases from J, with 7 bases in between. The CDR3 is CASSSDSYGYTF. DNA for the CDR3: TGTGCCAGCAGCTCGGACAGCTATGGCTACACCTTC.

The V gene is TRBV6-5, the J gene TRBJ1-5; TRBD1 matches 8 bases. The V segment lost 0 bases and the J segment 5 bases; nucleotides outside the gene matches: 3. This CDR3 contains 15 residues. Germline V CDR1 and CDR2: MNHEY, SVGAGI. The CDR3 protein is CASSYSQGAHQPQHF. Here the CDR3 DNA reads TGTGCCAGCAGTTACTCGCAGGGGGCTCATCAGCCCCAGCATTTT.

V usage is TRBV27 and J usage is TRBJ1-2; D is unclear. There are 12 residues in the CDR3. Germline V lookup: CDR1 MNHEY, CDR2 SMNVEV (reference sequence). V was pared by 8 bases and J by 4 bases, with 11 bases between. The CDR3 DNA sequence: TGTGCCAGCCGAAGGGAGCTCTATGGCTACACCTTC. Protein: CASRRELYGYTF.

The chain is built from TRBV6-5 and TRBJ1-6, with D maybe TRBD1 (6 bases). The germline gives CDR1 MNHEY, CDR2 SVGAGI. The V end was cut by 5 bases, the J end by 4 bases, with 9 bases between. This CDR3 is built from 14 residues. The CDR3 DNA reads TGTGCCAGCAGTCGGACAGCTTATAATTCACCCCTCCACTTT. It is translated as CASSRTAYNSPLHF.

This sequence joins TRBV9 and TRBJ1-2; D unclear. Germline CDR1 is SGDLS and CDR2 is YYNGEE. The V end was cut by 0 bases, the J end by 7 bases, with 16 bases between. This CDR3 spans 15 amino acids. In DNA, the CDR3 is TGTGCCAGCAGCGTAGAAATCGGATACGGATCTGGCTACACCTTC. Encoded protein: CASSVEIGYGSGYTF.

The chain couples TRBV9 to TRBJ2-7; tentative D call: TRBD1 (5 bases). The CDR3 extends over 15 amino acids. Trimming took 0 bases from V and 2 from J, leaving 12 bases between them. Germline loops: CDR1 SGDLS, CDR2 YYNGEE. The CDR3 here is CASSVATGFTYEQYF. The CDR3 nucleotides read TGTGCCAGCAGCGTAGCTACAGGCTTCACCTACGAGCAGTACTTC.

For this clone: The identical CDR3 is also encoded by other nucleotide sequences in the sample. The chain carries TRBV6-1 and TRBJ1-1, with no clear D. The V gene lost 5 bases and the J gene lost 2 bases, with 9 bases spanning the gap. The CDR3 spans 13 residues. Germline V CDR1 and CDR2: MNHNS, SASEGT. CDR3 in DNA: TGTGCCAGCAGTAGGACCCTAAACACTGAAGCTTTCTTT. It is translated as CASSRTLNTEAFF.

J is TRBJ1-6 and V is TRBV11-2; possibly TRBD1 for D (6 bases). The V gene's germline CDR1 is SGHAT and CDR2 FQNNGV. The V end lost 3 bases, the J end lost 9 bases, and 18 bases lay between the germline ends. This CDR3 has 16 residues. The CDR3 DNA is TGTGCCAGCAGCTTGAGCAGGGGTGGTCGTGGTTCACCCCTCCACTTT. Translated: CASSLSRGGRGSPLHF.

The V gene is TRBV5-1, the J gene TRBJ1-1, with D possibly matching TRBD1 (6 bases). This CDR3 spans 15 amino acids. Germline loops: CDR1 SGHRS, CDR2 YFSETQ. The V gene lost 1 base and the J gene lost 5 bases, with 15 bases spanning the gap. CDR3 sequence (DNA): TGCGCCAGCAGCTTGAGGGGGGCGCGAGGTACTGAAGCTTTCTTT. It specifies CASSLRGARGTEAFF.

This clone was seen once. This chain uses TRBV18 with TRBJ2-5, with D unclear. Trimming removed 6 bases from V and 1 base from J, with 12 bases in between. Germline CDR1 and CDR2: KGHSH and LQKENI. The CDR3 is 14 residues long. The CDR3 coding sequence is TGTGCCAGCTCTGTTGCGTCGGCCCAAGAGACCCAGTACTTC. Protein product: CASSVASAQETQYF.

The sample holds a few counts of this clone. This chain links TRBV10-3 with TRBJ1-3, with 9 positions matching TRBD1. The CDR3 is 16 amino acids. Per germline, CDR1 ENHRY and CDR2 SYGVKD. V lost 2 bases and J lost 2; bases outside the gene matches: 4. CDR3 nucleotide sequence: TGTGCCATCAGTGAGGTTTGGGACAGGGCTGGAAACACCATATATTTT. Translating it yields CAISEVWDRAGNTIYF.